This T cell receptor (beta chain) derives from a study of blood T cell repertoires in COVID-19. The germline V gene encodes CDR1 SGHNT and CDR2 YYREEE (reference sequence). V shed 1 base and J shed 5 bases, with 12 bases lying between them. The CDR3 runs 14 residues. Assay used: immunoSEQ multiplex PCR; TCRdb lists only in-frame clones, some missing. Of 75,000 to 95,000 clones in the sample, roughly 85% were seen once. The chain combines TRBV5-4 with TRBJ1-2; D unresolved. The clonotype was recovered from a woman aged 55 to 70 with COVID-19, enrolled during active disease. What was sequenced was peripheral blood. Written as DNA, the CDR3 is TGTGCCAGCAGCTTGTTCGCTCAGGTTTATGGCTACACCTTC. Translating gives CASSLFAQVYGYTF. Supplemented by reference TRBV5-4 and TRBJ1-2, the full variable domain reads ETGVTQSPTHLIKTRGQQVTLRCSSQSGHNTVSWYQQALGQGPQFIFQYYREEENGRGNFPPRFSGLQFPNYSSELNVNALELDDSALYLCASSLFAQVYGYTFGSGTRLTVV.